This TCR beta chain was captured by sequencing in a study of spatial heterogeneity in lung cancer. The time point was: blood at routine non-recurrence follow-up after resection. CDR1 and CDR2 (germline): MNHNY, SVGAGI (reference sequence). V was clipped by 4 bases and J by 0 bases, with 10 bases between them. This CDR3 has 15 amino acids. A single record per CDR3 protein comes from TCRdb applying MiXCR to the 5' RACE reads. Of roughly 99,000 distinct CDR3 sequences in the sample, roughly 19% were seen once. The chain couples TRBV6-6 to TRBJ1-3, with no clear D. The source material was PBMCs, sampled at follow-up. The TCR comes from a male donor with early-stage non-small cell lung cancer. CDR3 sequence (DNA): TGTGCCAGCAGTTTCCCCCTGGACTCTGGAAACACCATATATTTT. Protein product: CASSFPLDSGNTIYF.